Shown below are 20 T cell receptor beta chains from a single sample sequenced in a study of blood T cell repertoires in COVID-19. Clones were read by immunoSEQ multiplex PCR, and TCRdb kept only the in-frame ones, dropping some. The sample contains 87,000 or so clones, about 87% of which appear only once. The specimen was peripheral blood. These receptors all come from a man older than 75 with acute or convalescent COVID-19.

In this sample, this clone turned up once. The V gene is TRBV11-2, the J gene TRBJ2-2; possible D gene TRBD2, 6 bases. Germline loops: CDR1 SGHAT, CDR2 FQNNGV. Trimming left V 1 base short and J 7 bases short, with 10 bases between. The CDR3 is made up of 14 amino acids. CDR3 nucleotide sequence: TGTGCCAGCAGCTTAGGGAGGGAAATCGGGGAGCTGTTTTTT. It translates to CASSLGREIGELFF.

The chain employs TRBV19 and TRBJ2-1, with 11 bases that match TRBD2. The CDR3 sequence is 15 residues long. CDR1 is LNHDA, CDR2 SQIVND, per germline (reference sequence). V lost 6 bases to trimming and J lost 8 bases; unmatched junction nucleotides: 9. The CDR3 is CASSQTSGSSDEQFF. In DNA, the CDR3 is TGTGCCAGTAGCCAAACTAGCGGGAGTTCGGATGAGCAGTTCTTC.

The V and J genes are TRBV2 and TRBJ1-6; D call uncertain. The CDR3 spans 13 residues. V lost 6 bases and J lost 7, with 10 bases in between. CDR1 and CDR2 from the germline V gene are SNHLY and FYNNEI. The CDR3 is CASRTNWNSPLHF. Here the CDR3 DNA reads TGTGCCAGCAGGACAAACTGGAATTCACCCCTCCACTTT.

The CDR3 nucleotides read TGTGCCAGCTCACCCGACAGGGACTTAGCTTTCTTT. Its translation is CASSPDRDLAFF. The chain has TRBV18 and TRBJ1-1, with 7 bases aligning to TRBD1. The CDR3 is 12 amino acids. The germline CDR1 and CDR2 sequences are KGHSH and LQKENI. V dropped 3 bases and J dropped 10; count of bases not matched to a gene: 5.

The chain couples TRBV27 to TRBJ2-7; D is perhaps TRBD1 (5 bases). Between the trimmed V and J ends, which lost 6 bases and 3 bases, there was a span of 9 bases. This CDR3 is built from 12 residues. Germline V gives CDR1 MNHEY, CDR2 SMNVEV (reference sequence). The CDR3 loop is CASRKGLYEQYF. The DNA for the CDR3 is TGTGCCAGCAGGAAGGGGCTCTACGAGCAGTACTTC.

The chain recombines TRBV7-9 with TRBJ2-4; TRBD1 matches at 10 bases. J gave up 6 bases and V 3 bases, and 11 bases lay outside the gene matches. Germline values: CDR1 SEHNR, CDR2 FQNEAQ (reference sequence). The CDR3 is 17 residues long. The CDR3 sequence is CASSFATGGGWGNIQYF. For the CDR3, the DNA is TGTGCCAGCAGCTTCGCGACAGGGGGCGGTTGGGGAAACATTCAGTACTTC.

This clone is a singleton in its sample. V is TRBV18 and J is TRBJ1-2; 11 bases agree with TRBD1. Germline V lookup: CDR1 KGHSH, CDR2 LQKENI. V trimming: 3 bases; J trimming: 6 bases; junction bases outside the gene matches: 6. The CDR3 runs 15 residues. CDR3 amino acids: CASSPVGQGGDGYTF. The CDR3 region has the DNA TGTGCCAGCTCACCGGTGGGACAGGGGGGCGATGGCTACACCTTC.

The CDR3, as DNA: TGTGCCAGCAGCTTGGCAGGCACAGGGGCGCTCTACGAGCAGTACTTC. Translation: CASSLAGTGALYEQYF. The chain links TRBV5-5 to TRBJ2-7; TRBD1 aligns across 7 bases. Germline V gene lookup returns CDR1 SGHKS and CDR2 YYEKEE (reference sequence). Unmatched junction bases numbered 9, after V lost 0 bases and J lost 3 bases. This CDR3 is 16 amino acids long.

This sequence joins TRBV7-2 and TRBJ2-1; TRBD2 is a possible D gene (5 bases). The CDR3 spans 15 residues. Germline CDR1 is SGHTA and CDR2 is FQGNSA. Trimming took 0 bases from V and 3 from J, leaving 9 bases between them. The CDR3: CASSLAGASYNEQFF. In DNA, the CDR3 is TGTGCCAGCAGCTTAGCGGGAGCTAGCTACAATGAGCAGTTCTTC.

The genes are TRBV19 and TRBJ2-1; 7 nucleotides align to TRBD2. After removal of 8 bases from V and 3 bases from J, the junction contained 7 bases not matched to a gene. The CDR3 has 14 amino acids. The germline gives CDR1 LNHDA, CDR2 SQIVND (reference sequence). For the CDR3, the DNA is TGTGCCAGTGGAATAGGACTAGACTACAATGAGCAGTTCTTC. This translates into CASGIGLDYNEQFF.

This clone was picked up one time. The J gene is TRBJ2-5, the V gene TRBV30; TRBD2 agrees at 7 bases. V lost 2 bases and J lost 5; bases outside the gene matches: 5. Germline CDR1 is GTSNPN and CDR2 is SVGIG (reference sequence). The length of the CDR3 is 13 residues. CDR3 amino acids: CAWSRSRGETQYF. The CDR3 DNA reads TGTGCCTGGAGTAGATCGCGGGGGGAGACCCAGTACTTC.

The chain links TRBV19 to TRBJ2-1; maybe TRBD1 (6 bases). CDR3 size: 15 residues. Germline V gene sequence: CDR1 LNHDA, CDR2 SQIVND (reference sequence). V lost 6 bases and J 7 bases, leaving 19 bases between the germline ends. The CDR3 nucleotides read TGTGCCAGTAGCACCTCGGGACAAAGGGCAAATGAGCAGTTCTTC. It is translated as CASSTSGQRANEQFF.

The chain couples TRBV9 to TRBJ2-5; 8 nucleotides align to TRBD2. The V segment lost 0 bases and the J segment 4 bases; nucleotides outside the gene matches: 5. There are 15 residues in the CDR3. Germline V gives CDR1 SGDLS, CDR2 YYNGEE. The DNA for the CDR3 is TGTGCCAGCAGCGTAGATCCCGGGGGGGGAGAGACCCAGTACTTC. Residues: CASSVDPGGGETQYF.

This clone has just a few counts. This chain joins TRBV5-1 and TRBJ1-4; 7 bases line up with TRBD1. Trimming removed 2 bases from V and 5 bases from J; junction bases left unmatched: 6. CDR3 length: 15 amino acids. Germline V gene sequence: CDR1 SGHRS, CDR2 YFSETQ. The CDR3: CASSLTGDPNEKLFF. In nucleotides, the CDR3 is TGCGCCAGCAGCTTAACAGGGGACCCCAATGAAAAACTGTTTTTT.

J is TRBJ1-4 and V is TRBV11-2; no firm D call. CDR1 SGHAT and CDR2 FQNNGV come from the germline V gene. The CDR3 is 15 residues long. Trimming shortened V by 5 bases and J by 0 bases, and 10 bases separated the two germline ends. In DNA, the CDR3 is TGTGCCAGCAGCCCTTACGGGGCAACTAATGAAAAACTGTTTTTT. Protein sequence: CASSPYGATNEKLFF.

This clone was recorded many times. Other DNA sequences within the sample encode an identical CDR3. The V gene is TRBV7-3, the J gene TRBJ2-1; 8 nucleotides agree with TRBD2. The CDR3 has 14 residues. CDR1 SGHTA and CDR2 FQGTGA come from the germline V gene. Trimming cost V 5 bases and J 2 bases; bases outside gene matches: 2. The CDR3: CASSPGLAYNEQFF. The CDR3 bases are TGTGCCAGCAGCCCGGGACTAGCCTACAATGAGCAGTTCTTC.

The rearrangement links TRBV5-6 to TRBJ2-1, with a possible D match to TRBD2 (5 bases). V was cut by 2 bases and J by 8 bases, with 11 bases left in between. From germline, CDR1 is SGHDT and CDR2 YYEEEE. This CDR3 is built from 13 residues. Here the CDR3 reads CASSLIPSYEQFF. As DNA, the CDR3 is TGTGCCAGCAGCTTAATCCCTAGCTATGAGCAGTTCTTC.

The V gene is TRBV4-1, the J gene TRBJ2-1; TRBD2 agrees at 14 bases. There are 17 residues in the CDR3. CDR1 and CDR2 from the germline V gene are MGHRA and YSYEKL. V lost 1 base to trimming and J lost 7 bases; unmatched junction nucleotides: 6. The CDR3 spells CASSQALTSGGDNEQFF. The CDR3 nucleotides are TGCGCCAGCAGCCAAGCTCTGACTAGCGGGGGGGATAATGAGCAGTTCTTC.

This rearrangement joins TRBV5-1 to TRBJ2-7, with 9 nucleotides matching TRBD1. Germline V CDR1 and CDR2: SGHRS, YFSETQ. The CDR3 runs 15 residues. The J segment lost 5 bases and the V segment lost 4 bases, leaving 10 bases of the junction unmatched. In DNA, the CDR3 is TGCGCCAGCAGCGGGAGGACAGGGGTTTCAGACGAGCAGTACTTC. Translating gives CASSGRTGVSDEQYF.

The chain recombines TRBV27 with TRBJ2-5; TRBD1 is a possible D gene (5 bases). The CDR3 is made up of 14 amino acids. Deletions cut 5 bases from V and 1 base from J, with 11 bases between. Per germline, CDR1 MNHEY and CDR2 SMNVEV (reference sequence). CDR3 coding DNA: TGTGCCAGCAGTGCTAGGGGTGGCCAAGAGACCCAGTACTTC. Its translation: CASSARGGQETQYF.